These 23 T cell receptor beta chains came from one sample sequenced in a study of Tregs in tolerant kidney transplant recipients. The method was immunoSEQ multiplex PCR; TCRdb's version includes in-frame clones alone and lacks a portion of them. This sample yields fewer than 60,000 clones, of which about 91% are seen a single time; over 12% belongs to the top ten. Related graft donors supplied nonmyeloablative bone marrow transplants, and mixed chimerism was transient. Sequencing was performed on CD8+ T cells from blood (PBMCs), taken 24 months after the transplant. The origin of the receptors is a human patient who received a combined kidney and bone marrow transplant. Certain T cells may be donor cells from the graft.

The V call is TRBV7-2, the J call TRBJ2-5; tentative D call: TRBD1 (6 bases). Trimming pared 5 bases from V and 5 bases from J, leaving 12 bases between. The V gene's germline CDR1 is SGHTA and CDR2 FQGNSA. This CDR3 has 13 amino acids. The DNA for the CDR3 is TGTGCCAGCAGCGCCACAGGGTGGGAGACCCAGTACTTC. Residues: CASSATGWETQYF.

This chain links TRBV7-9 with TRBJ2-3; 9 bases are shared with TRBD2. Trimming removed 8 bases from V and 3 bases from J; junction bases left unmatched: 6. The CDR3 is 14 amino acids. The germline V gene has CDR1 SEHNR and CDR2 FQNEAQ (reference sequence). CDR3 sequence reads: CASVSGSGTDTQYF. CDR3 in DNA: TGTGCCAGCGTTAGCGGGAGTGGTACAGATACGCAGTATTTT.

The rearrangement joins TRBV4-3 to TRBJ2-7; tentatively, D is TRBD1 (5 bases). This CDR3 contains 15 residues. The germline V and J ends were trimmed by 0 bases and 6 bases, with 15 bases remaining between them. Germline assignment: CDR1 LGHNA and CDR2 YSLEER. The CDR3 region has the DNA TGCGCCAGCAGCCAAGACAGGTCAGGGATGTCCGAGCAGTACTTC. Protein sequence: CASSQDRSGMSEQYF.

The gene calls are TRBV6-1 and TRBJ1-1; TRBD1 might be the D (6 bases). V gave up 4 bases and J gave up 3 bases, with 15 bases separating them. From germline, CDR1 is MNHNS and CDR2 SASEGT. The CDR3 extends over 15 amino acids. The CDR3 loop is CASSGVGGRYTEAFF. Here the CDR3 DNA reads TGTGCCAGCAGTGGGGTCGGGGGGCGGTACACTGAAGCTTTCTTT.

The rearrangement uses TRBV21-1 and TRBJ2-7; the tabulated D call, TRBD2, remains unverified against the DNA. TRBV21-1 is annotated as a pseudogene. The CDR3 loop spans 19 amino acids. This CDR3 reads CASSKGHPRLAGGPNEQYF. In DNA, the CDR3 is TGTGCCAGCAGCAAAGGTCATCCCCGACTAGCGGGAGGGCCAAACGAGCAGTACTTC.

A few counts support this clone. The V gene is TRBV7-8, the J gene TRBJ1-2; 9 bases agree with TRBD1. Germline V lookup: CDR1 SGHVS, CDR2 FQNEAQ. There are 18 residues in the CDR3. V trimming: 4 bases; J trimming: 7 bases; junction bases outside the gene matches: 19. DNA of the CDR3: TGTGCCAGCAGCTCGTTACCGGGACAGGGCCTCGTCTCATGTGGCTACACCTTC. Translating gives CASSSLPGQGLVSCGYTF. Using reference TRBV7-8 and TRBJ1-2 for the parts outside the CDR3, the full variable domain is GAGVSQSPRYKVAKRGQDVALRCDPISGHVSLFWYQQALGQGPEFLTYFQNEAQLDKSGLPSDRFFAERPEGSVSTLKIQRTQQEDSAVYLCASSSLPGQGLVSCGYTFGSGTRLTVV.

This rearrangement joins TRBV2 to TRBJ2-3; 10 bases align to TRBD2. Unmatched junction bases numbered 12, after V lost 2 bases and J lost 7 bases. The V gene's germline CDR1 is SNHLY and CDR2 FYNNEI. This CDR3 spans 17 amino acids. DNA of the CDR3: TGTGCCAGCAGTGAAACCCGGGCTAGCGGGAGTGCTAATACGCAGTATTTT. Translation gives CASSETRASGSANTQYF.

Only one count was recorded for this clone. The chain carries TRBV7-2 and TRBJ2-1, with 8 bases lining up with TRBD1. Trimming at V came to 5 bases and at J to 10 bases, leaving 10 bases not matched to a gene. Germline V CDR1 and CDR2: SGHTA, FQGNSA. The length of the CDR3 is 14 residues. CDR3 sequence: CASSPQGAPWEQFF. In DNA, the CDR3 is TGTGCCAGCAGCCCTCAGGGGGCGCCATGGGAGCAGTTCTTC. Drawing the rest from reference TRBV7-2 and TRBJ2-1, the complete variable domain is GAGVSQSPSNKVTEKGKDVELRCDPISGHTALYWYRQSLGQGLEFLIYFQGNSAPDKSGLPSDRFSAERTGGSVSTLTIQRTQQEDSAVYLCASSPQGAPWEQFFGPGTRLTVL.

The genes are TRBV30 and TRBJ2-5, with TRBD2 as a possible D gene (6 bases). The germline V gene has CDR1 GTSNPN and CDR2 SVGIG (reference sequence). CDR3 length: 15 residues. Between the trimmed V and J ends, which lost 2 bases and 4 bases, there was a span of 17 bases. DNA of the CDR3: TGTGCCTGGAGTCTATTCCCGGGGGAGCTAGAGACCCAGTACTTC. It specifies CAWSLFPGELETQYF.

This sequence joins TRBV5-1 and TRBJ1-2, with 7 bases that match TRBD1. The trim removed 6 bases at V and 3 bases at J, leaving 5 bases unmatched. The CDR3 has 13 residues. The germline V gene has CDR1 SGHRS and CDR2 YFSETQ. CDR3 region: CASTTGEDYGYTF. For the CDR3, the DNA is TGCGCCAGCACTACAGGGGAGGACTATGGCTACACCTTC.

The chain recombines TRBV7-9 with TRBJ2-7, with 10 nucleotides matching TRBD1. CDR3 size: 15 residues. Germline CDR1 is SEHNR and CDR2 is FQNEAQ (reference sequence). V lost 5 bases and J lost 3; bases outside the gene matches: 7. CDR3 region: CASSAGTGEGYEQYF. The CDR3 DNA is TGTGCCAGCAGCGCCGGGACAGGGGAAGGCTACGAGCAGTACTTC. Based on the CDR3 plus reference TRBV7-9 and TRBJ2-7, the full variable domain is DTGVSQNPRHKITKRGQNVTFRCDPISEHNRLYWYRQTLGQGPEFLTYFQNEAQLEKSRLLSDRFSAERPKGSFSTLEIQRTEQGDSAMYLCASSAGTGEGYEQYFGPGTRLTVT.

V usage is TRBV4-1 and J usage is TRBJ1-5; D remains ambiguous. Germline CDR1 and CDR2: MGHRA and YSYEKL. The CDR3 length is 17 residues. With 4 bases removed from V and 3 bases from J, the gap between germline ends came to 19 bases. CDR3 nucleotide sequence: TGCGCCAGCAGCCTTACAGTAATTACGGCCCCCAATCAGCCCCAGCATTTT. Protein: CASSLTVITAPNQPQHF.

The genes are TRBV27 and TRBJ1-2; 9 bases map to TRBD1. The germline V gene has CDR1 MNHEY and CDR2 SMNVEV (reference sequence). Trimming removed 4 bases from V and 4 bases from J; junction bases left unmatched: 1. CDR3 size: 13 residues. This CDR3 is CASSSDRGYGYTF. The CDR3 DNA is TGTGCCAGCAGTTCGGACAGGGGCTATGGCTACACCTTC.

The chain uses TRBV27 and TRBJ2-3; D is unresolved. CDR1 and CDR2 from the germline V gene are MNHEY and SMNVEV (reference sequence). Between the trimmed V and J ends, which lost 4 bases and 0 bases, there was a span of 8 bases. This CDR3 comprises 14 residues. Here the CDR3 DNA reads TGTGCCAGCAGTTCAGGATTTAGCACAGATACGCAGTATTTT. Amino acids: CASSSGFSTDTQYF.

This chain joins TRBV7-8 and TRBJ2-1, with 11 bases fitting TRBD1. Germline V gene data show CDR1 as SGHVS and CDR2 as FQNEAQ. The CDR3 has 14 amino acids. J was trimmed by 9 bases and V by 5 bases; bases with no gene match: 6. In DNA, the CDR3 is TGTGCCAGCAGCAAGGACAGGGGGCTCCTTGAGCAGTTCTTC. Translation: CASSKDRGLLEQFF.

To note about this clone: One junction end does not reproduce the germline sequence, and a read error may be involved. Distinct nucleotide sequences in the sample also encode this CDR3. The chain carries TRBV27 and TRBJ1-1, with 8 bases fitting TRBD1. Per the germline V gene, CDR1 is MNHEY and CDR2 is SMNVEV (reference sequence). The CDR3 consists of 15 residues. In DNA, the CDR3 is TGTGCCAGCAGTTTATTTGCCAGGGGGCCCACTGAAGCCTTCTTT. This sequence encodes CASSLFARGPTEAFF.

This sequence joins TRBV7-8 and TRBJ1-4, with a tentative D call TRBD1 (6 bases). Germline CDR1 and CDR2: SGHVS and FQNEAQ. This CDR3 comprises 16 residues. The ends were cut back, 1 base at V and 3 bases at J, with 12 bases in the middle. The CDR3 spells CASSLEGGASNEKLFF. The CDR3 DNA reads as TGTGCCAGCAGCTTAGAAGGGGGGGCCTCTAATGAAAAACTGTTTTTT.

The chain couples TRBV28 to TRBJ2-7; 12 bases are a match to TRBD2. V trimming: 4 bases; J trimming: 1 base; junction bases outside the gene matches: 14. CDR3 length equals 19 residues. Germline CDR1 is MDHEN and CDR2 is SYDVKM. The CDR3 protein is CASSSHLSLTSGGSYEQYF. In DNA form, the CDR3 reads TGTGCCAGCAGTTCCCACCTCTCCTTGACTAGCGGGGGTTCCTACGAGCAGTACTTC.

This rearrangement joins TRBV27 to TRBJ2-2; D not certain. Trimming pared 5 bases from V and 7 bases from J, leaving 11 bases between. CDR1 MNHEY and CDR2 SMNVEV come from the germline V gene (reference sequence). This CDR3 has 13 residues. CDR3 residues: CASSLSLGGELFF. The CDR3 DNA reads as TGTGCCAGCAGTCTCTCCCTCGGCGGGGAGCTGTTTTTT.

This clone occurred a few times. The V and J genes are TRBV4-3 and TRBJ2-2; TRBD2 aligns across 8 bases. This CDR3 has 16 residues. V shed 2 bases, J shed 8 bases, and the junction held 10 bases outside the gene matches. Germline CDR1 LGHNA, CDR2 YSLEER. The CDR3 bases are TGCGCCAGCAGCCAACAGCCAGCGGGAGATTCGGGGGAGCTGTTTTTT. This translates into CASSQQPAGDSGELFF.

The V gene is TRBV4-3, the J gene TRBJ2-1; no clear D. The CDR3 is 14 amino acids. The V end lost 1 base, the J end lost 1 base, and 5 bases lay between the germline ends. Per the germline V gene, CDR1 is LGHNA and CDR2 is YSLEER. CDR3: CASSQGVSYNEQFF. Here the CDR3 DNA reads TGCGCCAGCAGCCAAGGAGTATCCTACAATGAGCAGTTCTTC.

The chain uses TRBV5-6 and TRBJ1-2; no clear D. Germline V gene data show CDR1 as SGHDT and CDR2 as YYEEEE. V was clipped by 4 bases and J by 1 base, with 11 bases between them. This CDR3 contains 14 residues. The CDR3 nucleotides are TGTGCCAGCAGCCACGGGTCAATTAACTATGGCTACACCTTC. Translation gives CASSHGSINYGYTF.

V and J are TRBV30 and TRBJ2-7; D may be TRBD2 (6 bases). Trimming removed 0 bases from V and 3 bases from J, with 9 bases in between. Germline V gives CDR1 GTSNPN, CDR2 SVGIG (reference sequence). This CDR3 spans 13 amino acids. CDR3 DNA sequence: TGTGCCTGGAGTGTAATTAGCGGCTACGAGCAGTACTTC. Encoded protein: CAWSVISGYEQYF.